The clone carrying this T cell receptor beta chain was seen a handful of times. The data stem from a study of control samples from healthy donors and cancer patients. Profiling relied on immunoSEQ multiplex PCR, and the TCRdb table lists in-frame clones only, not all of them. The sample has 50,000 or so clones, about 93% seen once. V was pared by 5 bases and J by 4 bases, with 5 bases between. In germline, CDR1 is MDHEN, CDR2 SYDVKM. The CDR3 is 12 amino acids. The sequenced material came from PBMCs. This chain connects TRBV28 to TRBJ2-2; D remains ambiguous. The TCR sequence derives from a woman aged 50 to 60 with head and neck cancer. The CDR3 coding sequence is TGTGCCAGCAGTCCCTCCACCGGGGAGCTGTTTTTT. This gives the protein CASSPSTGELFF.